One T cell receptor (beta chain) is described in this entry. This CDR3 has 17 residues. The germline CDR1 and CDR2 sequences are WNHNN and SYGVQD (reference sequence). V lost 5 bases, J lost 0 bases, and 10 bases stayed unmatched. Repertoires were generated with immunoSEQ multiplex PCR, while TCRdb's copy carries only in-frame clones and drops some. The sample includes around 130,000 clones, around 95% of them seen just once. This specimen belongs to a study of OX40 agonist ivuxolimab in advanced cancers. The sequencing used CD4+ or CD8+ T cells sorted from blood, collected in a trial of the OX40 agonist ivuxolimab. The receptor's source is an adult with an advanced solid tumor such as melanoma, head and neck, liver or kidney cancer. The V and J genes are TRBV10-1 and TRBJ2-1, with 7 nucleotides matching TRBD1. This CDR3 reads CASSSDRTGSSYNEQFF. CDR3 in DNA: TGCGCCAGCAGTTCCGATCGGACAGGAAGCTCCTACAATGAGCAGTTCTTC.